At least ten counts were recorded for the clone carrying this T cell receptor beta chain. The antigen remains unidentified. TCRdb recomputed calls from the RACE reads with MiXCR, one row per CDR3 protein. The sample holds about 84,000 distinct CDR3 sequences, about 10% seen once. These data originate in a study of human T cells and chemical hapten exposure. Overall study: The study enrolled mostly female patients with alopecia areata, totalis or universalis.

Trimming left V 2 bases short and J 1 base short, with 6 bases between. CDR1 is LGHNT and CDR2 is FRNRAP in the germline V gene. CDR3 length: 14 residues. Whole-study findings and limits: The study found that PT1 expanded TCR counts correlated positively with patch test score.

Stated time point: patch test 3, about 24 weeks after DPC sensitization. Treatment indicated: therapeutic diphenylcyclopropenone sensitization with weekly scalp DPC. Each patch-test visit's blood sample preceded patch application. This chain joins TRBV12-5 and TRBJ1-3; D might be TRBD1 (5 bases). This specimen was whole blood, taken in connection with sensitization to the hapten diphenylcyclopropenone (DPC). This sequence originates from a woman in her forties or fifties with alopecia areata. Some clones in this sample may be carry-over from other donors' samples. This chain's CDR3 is CASGLSGSGNTIYF. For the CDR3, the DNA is TGTGCTAGTGGTTTGTCAGGGTCTGGAAACACCATATATTTT.